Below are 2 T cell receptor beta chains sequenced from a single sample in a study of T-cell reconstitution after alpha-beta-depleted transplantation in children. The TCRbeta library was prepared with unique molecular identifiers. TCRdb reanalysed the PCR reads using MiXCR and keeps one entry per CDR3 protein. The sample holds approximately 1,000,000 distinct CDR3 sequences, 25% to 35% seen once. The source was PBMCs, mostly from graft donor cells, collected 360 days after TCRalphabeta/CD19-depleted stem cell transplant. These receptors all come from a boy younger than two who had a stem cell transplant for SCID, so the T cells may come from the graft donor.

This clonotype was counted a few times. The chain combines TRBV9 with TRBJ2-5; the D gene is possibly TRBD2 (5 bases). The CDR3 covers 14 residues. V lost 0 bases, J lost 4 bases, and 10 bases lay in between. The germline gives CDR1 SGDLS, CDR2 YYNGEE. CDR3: CASSVAPRVETQYF. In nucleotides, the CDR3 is TGTGCCAGCAGCGTAGCCCCGAGGGTAGAGACCCAGTACTTC. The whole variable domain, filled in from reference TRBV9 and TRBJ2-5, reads DSGVTQTPKHLITATGQRVTLRCSPRSGDLSVYWYQQSLDQGLQFLIQYYNGEERAKGNILERFSAQQFPDLHSELNLSSLELGDSALYFCASSVAPRVETQYFGPGTRLLVL.

CDR3: CASSLAGEEAFF. The CDR3 region has the DNA TGTGCCAGCAGCTTGGCCGGGGAGGAAGCTTTCTTT. The chain has TRBV7-9 and TRBJ1-1, with D hard to call. This CDR3 is built from 12 residues. V gave up 3 bases and J gave up 8 bases, with 10 bases separating them. Germline-derived CDR1 and CDR2 are SEHNR and FQNEAQ (reference sequence).